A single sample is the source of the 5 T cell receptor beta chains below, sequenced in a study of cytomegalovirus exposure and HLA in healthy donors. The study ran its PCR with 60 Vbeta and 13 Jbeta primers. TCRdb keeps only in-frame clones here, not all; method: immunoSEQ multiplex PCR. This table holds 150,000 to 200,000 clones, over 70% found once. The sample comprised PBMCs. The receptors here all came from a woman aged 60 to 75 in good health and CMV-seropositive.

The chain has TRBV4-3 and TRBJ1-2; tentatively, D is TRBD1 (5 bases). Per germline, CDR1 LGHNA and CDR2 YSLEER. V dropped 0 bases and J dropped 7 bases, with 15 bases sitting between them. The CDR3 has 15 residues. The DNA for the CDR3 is TGCGCCAGCAGCCAAGAATTAGGCAGGGTTGGTGGCTACACCTTC. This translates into CASSQELGRVGGYTF.

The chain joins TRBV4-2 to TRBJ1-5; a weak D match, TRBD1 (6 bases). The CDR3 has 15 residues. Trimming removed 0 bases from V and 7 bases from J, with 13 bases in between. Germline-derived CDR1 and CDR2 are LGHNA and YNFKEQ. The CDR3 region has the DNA TGTGCCAGCAGCCAAGAACCGGGGGGCAGGCAGCCCCAGCATTTT. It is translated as CASSQEPGGRQPQHF.

In DNA form, the CDR3 reads TGCGCCAGCAGCTTGGATCTAGCGGGAGATAATGAGCAGTTCTTC. Protein product: CASSLDLAGDNEQFF. The chain employs TRBV5-1 and TRBJ2-1, with 10 positions matching TRBD2. Germline assignment: CDR1 SGHRS and CDR2 YFSETQ. After removal of 0 bases from V and 7 bases from J, the junction contained 4 bases not matched to a gene. The CDR3 spans 15 residues.

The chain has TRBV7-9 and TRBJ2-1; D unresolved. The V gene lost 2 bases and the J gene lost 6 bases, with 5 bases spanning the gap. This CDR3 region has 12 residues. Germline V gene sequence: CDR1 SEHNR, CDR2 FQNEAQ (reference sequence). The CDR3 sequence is CASSLLVNEQFF. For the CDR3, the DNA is TGTGCCAGCAGCTTACTTGTCAATGAGCAGTTCTTC.

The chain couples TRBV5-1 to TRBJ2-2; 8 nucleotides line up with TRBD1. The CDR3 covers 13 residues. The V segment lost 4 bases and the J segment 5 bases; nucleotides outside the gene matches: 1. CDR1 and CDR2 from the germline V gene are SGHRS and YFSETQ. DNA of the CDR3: TGCGCCAGCAGCCGGACAGGGACCGGGGAGCTGTTTTTT. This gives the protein CASSRTGTGELFF.